What follows is one TCR beta chain and its context. The data derive from a study of regulatory and conventional T cells in breast cancer. From the PCR reads, TCRdb called clonotypes with MiXCR, one entry per CDR3 protein. The table includes some 1,500 distinct CDR3 sequences, 67% detected once. V dropped 11 bases and J dropped 2 bases, with 18 bases sitting between them. Per the germline V gene, CDR1 is SGHVS and CDR2 is FQNEAQ. The CDR3 runs to 14 residues. The sequencing input was regulatory T cells from blood. The TCR sequence derives from a female donor in good health. This chain connects TRBV7-8 to TRBJ2-5; maybe TRBD2 (6 bases). The CDR3 DNA reads as TGTGCCTCGAGTCGGGGAGGTGGACAAGAGACCCAGTACTTC. This encodes CASSRGGGQETQYF.